The rows below give T cell receptor beta chains drawn from one sample of a study of T cells in Graves' hyperthyroidism and ophthalmopathy. From the multiplex PCR reads, TCRdb called clonotypes with MiXCR, one entry per CDR3 protein. The table lists around 520,000 distinct CDR3 sequences, roughly 25% of them singletons. Sequencing was carried out using blood. Receptor source: a woman younger than 45 with Graves' ophthalmopathy. Both conserved end residues are part of each CDR3. D genes are given only for firm matches. Clone sizes are given selectively: once, few, many, or a class where the clone is expanded.

j_call clone_size v_call d_call cdr3_aa cdr3_nt
TRBJ2-5 many TRBV5-1 . CASSLSTETQYF TGCGCCAGCAGCTTGAGCACAGAGACCCAGTACTTC
TRBJ1-2 many TRBV24-1 TRBD1 CATSDDRVIGGYTF TGTGCCACCAGTGACGACAGGGTCATCGGCGGCTACACCTTC
TRBJ1-2 few TRBV6-1 . CASSEPREFFYGYTF TGTGCCAGCAGTGAACCCCGGGAGTTTTTCTATGGCTACACCTTC
TRBJ2-7 . TRBV20-1 . CSARVPQAGIEEQYF TGCAGTGCTAGAGTGCCCCAGGCAGGGATAGAGGAGCAGTACTTC
TRBJ2-7 once TRBV12-3/TRBV12-4 TRBD2 CASSFLAGVHEQYF TGTGCCAGCAGTTTTCTAGCGGGAGTCCACGAGCAGTACTTC
TRBJ2-5 many TRBV3-1 TRBD2 CASSDGSGGETQYF TGTGCCAGCAGCGACGGTAGCGGGGGGGAGACCCAGTACTTC
TRBJ2-5 many TRBV5-5 TRBD2 CASSLTGTRYF TGTGCCAGCAGCTTGACGGGGACTAGGTACTTC
TRBJ2-5 many TRBV7-2 TRBD2 CASSLVTGGETQYF TGTGCCAGCAGCTTAGTGACGGGAGGCGAGACCCAGTACTTC
TRBJ1-5 many TRBV19 . CASRNVRGWYSNQPQHF TGTGCCAGTAGAAACGTCAGGGGATGGTATAGCAATCAGCCCCAGCATTTT
TRBJ2-5 few TRBV13 . CASRSGPQETQYF TGTGCCAGCAGGTCGGGACCTCAAGAGACCCAGTACTTC
TRBJ1-2 many TRBV29-1 . CSVGTRADGYTF TGCAGCGTTGGGACGCGGGCCGATGGCTACACCTTC
TRBJ1-2 . TRBV30 . CAWRMDSNGGYTF TGTGCCTGGAGGATGGACAGCAACGGTGGCTACACCTTC
TRBJ1-2 . TRBV12-3/TRBV12-4 . CASNPGPYGYTF TGTGCCAGCAATCCAGGACCTTATGGCTACACCTTC
TRBJ1-2 many TRBV20-1 . CSASGYTF TGCAGTGCTAGTGGCTACACCTTC
TRBJ1-2 many TRBV12-3/TRBV12-4 TRBD1 CASSFLSPPTGNYGYTF TGTGCCAGCAGTTTTCTGTCCCCCCCGACAGGGAATTATGGCTACACCTTC
TRBJ1-1 many TRBV6-5 . CASSYVVLGTEAFF TGTGCCAGCAGTTACGTGGTATTGGGCACTGAAGCTTTCTTT
TRBJ2-2 many TRBV30 . CAWSVEVSNTGELFF TGTGCCTGGAGTGTAGAGGTCTCGAACACCGGGGAGCTGTTTTTT
TRBJ2-7 many TRBV6-1 TRBD2 CASSVAGIYEQYF TGTGCCAGCAGTGTAGCGGGGATCTACGAGCAGTACTTC
TRBJ1-5 . TRBV5-1 . CASSLAGEYNQPQHF TGCGCCAGCAGCTTGGCAGGGGAATACAATCAGCCCCAGCATTTT
TRBJ2-3 few TRBV5-1 TRBD1 CASSLGTDTDTQYF TGCGCCAGCAGTTTAGGGACAGACACAGATACGCAGTATTTT
TRBJ1-1 . TRBV19 . CASSLGDRDTEAFF TGTGCCAGTAGTCTCGGAGATCGGGACACTGAAGCTTTCTTT
TRBJ2-2 . TRBV7-3 TRBD1 CASSLTPDRGTNTGELFF TGTGCCAGCAGCTTAACTCCGGACAGGGGGACTAACACCGGGGAGCTGTTTTTT
TRBJ1-2 many TRBV12-3/TRBV12-4 . CASSRLGGYTF TGTGCCAGCAGTCGCTTGGGTGGCTACACCTTC
TRBJ2-5 many TRBV5-1 . CASSTGGAGDQETQYF TGCGCCAGCAGCACTGGTGGTGCCGGTGACCAAGAGACCCAGTACTTC
TRBJ2-5 many TRBV2 . CASSEAFETQYF TGTGCCAGCAGTGAAGCTTTTGAGACCCAGTACTTC
TRBJ1-2 . TRBV2 . CASNPGRAYGYTF TGTGCCAGCAACCCAGGGCGGGCCTATGGCTACACCTTC
TRBJ2-7 few TRBV7-2 TRBD2 CASSSREGGGYEQYF TGTGCCAGCAGCTCCAGGGAGGGCGGGGGGTACGAGCAGTACTTC
TRBJ2-5 many TRBV6-1 TRBD1 CASSHRHRGVEETQYF TGTGCCAGCAGCCACCGACACAGGGGTGTTGAAGAGACCCAGTACTTC
TRBJ2-2 many TRBV9 . CASSSQSGELFF TGTGCCAGCAGCTCTCAGAGCGGGGAGCTGTTTTTT